The sequence of this TCR beta chain was determined in a study of blood T cell repertoires in COVID-19 (dated by TCRdb to about 2020). Describing the broader study: Samples from collaborators originated in the United States, Italy and Spain and spanned both the acute and convalescent phases of COVID-19. The material from the prospective study consisted of cDNA or gDNA derived from T cells, B-cell-depleted T cells, or PBMCs. Subjects who had been exposed to COVID-19, were actively infected with it, or had recovered from it provided the deeply sampled blood TCRbeta repertoires that made up the dataset. The repertoires were released in a freely available public database intended as a resource for research on the immune response to SARS-CoV-2. Samples came from the ongoing ImmuneRACE study (first 160 participants) plus 1,254 subjects from 6 global collaborators. The sample metadata nearly always contained a de-identified subject ID, COVID-19 status, age in years and sex. HLA class I and class II types, where available, came from metadata supplied by the sample provider rather than from assay-based typing. Summary of the overall study and its limitations: The quantity of clinical and demographic metadata differed by source and by participant and was supplied without curation.

CDR1 and CDR2, looked up from the germline V gene (reference sequence), are SEHNR and FQNEAQ. V loses 6 bases of germline sequence and J loses 4 bases, and the interval between the two ends is 9 bases. The CDR3 covers 12 residues, taking in both the cysteine and the phenylalanine. Of all the DNA, just the CDR3 is kept, 36 bases in frame from base 1. TCRbeta CDR3 regions were amplified from genomic DNA using the immunoSEQ Assay, a bias-controlled multiplex PCR. In the original analysis: The number of nucleated cells in each sample was estimated by amplification of reference gene primers within the assay. To quantify the absolute abundance of each unique TCRbeta CDR3 rearrangement, sequence reads were collapsed and filtered. For each sample, productive Simpson clonality was calculated as the square root of Simpson's diversity index over productive rearrangements. What TCRdb holds here is the immuneACCESS table cut down to in-frame rearrangements. Part of the clones is not present; checked against another copy, under half of the missing clones reflect an unresolved V gene, and the others are unexplained. D and trimming come from the DNA, and the V and J calls and clone size come from that table. The sample profile shows just over 350,000 clones; approximately 84% of them were found once. The ten largest make up about 2.7% of the sample.

Details on this clone: This clone's antigen is unknown. It has no much larger one-base neighbor in the sample; base qualities were not kept.

Enrolling through a virtual design, the prospective study's participants ranged in age from roughly 18 to 95 years and lived across 24 United States geographic areas. In the prospective study, participants were assigned to cohorts based on the clinical history participants reported in a screening survey and a study questionnaire. Recovered participants in ImmuneRACE Cohort 3 were defined as having two consecutive negative NP/OP PCR tests, clearance from a healthcare professional, or resolution of symptoms. Mobile phlebotomists in the prospective study collected whole blood, serum and a nasopharyngeal or oropharyngeal swab from every participant. Over a roughly 2-month period, participants in the prospective study had the option of providing additional blood draws and questionnaires. Before DNA extraction, prospective study blood samples were shipped either frozen or at room temperature.

The TCR sequence derives from a woman in her 30s who had recovered from COVID-19. The rearranged segments are TRBV7-9 and TRBJ1-1, and possibly TRBD1, on 5 matching bases. The sequencing input was PBMCs or T cells enriched from blood (not recorded which). CDR3 loop: CASRLDSTEAFF. The bases are TGTGCCAGCAGGCTCGACAGCACTGAAGCTTTCTTT.